These T cell receptor beta chains were read from a single sample in a study of blood T cells in healthy people across ages. A single record per CDR3 protein comes from TCRdb applying MiXCR to the 5' RACE reads. Among roughly 1.5 million distinct CDR3 sequences listed, approximately 43% were seen once. The sequenced material came from blood. Receptor source: a woman between 18 and 30 years old in good health. The CDR3 runs from the conserved cysteine through the conserved F or W. D genes are given only for firm matches. Rows may omit the clone size; those that give it use once, few, many or a size class.

J gene: TRBJ2-5
V gene: TRBV2
CDR3 length: 13
D gene: .
clone size: .
CDR3 protein: CASKGNGPGTQYF
CDR3 DNA: TGTGCCAGCAAAGGGAATGGCCCAGGGACCCAGTACTTC

J gene: TRBJ2-5
V gene: TRBV9
CDR3 length: 14
D gene: TRBD2
clone size: .
CDR3 protein: CASSGLAGDETQYF
CDR3 DNA: TGTGCCAGCAGCGGACTAGCGGGGGATGAGACCCAGTACTTC

J gene: TRBJ1-1
V gene: TRBV27
CDR3 length: 14
D gene: .
clone size: .
CDR3 protein: CASSLDEYDTEAFF
CDR3 DNA: TGTGCCAGCAGTTTAGACGAGTATGACACTGAAGCTTTCTTT

J gene: TRBJ1-6
V gene: TRBV7-8
CDR3 length: 17
D gene: .
clone size: .
CDR3 protein: CASSLGQTPPGSSPLHF
CDR3 DNA: TGTGCCAGCAGCCTCGGACAGACTCCCCCAGGAAGTTCACCCCTCCACTTT

J gene: TRBJ2-4
V gene: TRBV11-2
CDR3 length: 17
D gene: TRBD2
clone size: .
CDR3 protein: CAGSAQLAGGAKNIQYF
CDR3 DNA: TGTGCCGGCAGCGCGCAACTAGCGGGGGGAGCCAAAAACATTCAGTACTTC

J gene: TRBJ2-7
V gene: TRBV20-1
CDR3 length: 12
D gene: .
clone size: few
CDR3 protein: CSARDKTTEQYF
CDR3 DNA: TGCAGTGCTAGAGATAAGACGACAGAGCAGTACTTC

J gene: TRBJ2-5
V gene: TRBV6-5
CDR3 length: 13
D gene: .
clone size: .
CDR3 protein: CASSYGTRREQYF
CDR3 DNA: TGTGCCAGCAGTTACGGGACTCGAAGGGAGCAGTACTTC

J gene: TRBJ2-7
V gene: TRBV6-2/TRBV6-3
CDR3 length: 15
D gene: .
clone size: .
CDR3 protein: CASRERQSLYYEQYF
CDR3 DNA: TGTGCCAGCAGGGAAAGACAGAGTCTCTACTACGAGCAGTACTTC

J gene: TRBJ1-5
V gene: TRBV4-1
CDR3 length: 15
D gene: .
clone size: .
CDR3 protein: CASSQDSGGNQPQHF
CDR3 DNA: TGCGCCAGCAGCCAAGATTCGGGGGGCAATCAGCCCCAGCATTTT

J gene: TRBJ2-5
V gene: TRBV5-1
CDR3 length: 16
D gene: TRBD2
clone size: few
CDR3 protein: CASSLRASGSGETQYF
CDR3 DNA: TGCGCCAGCAGCTTGCGCGCTAGCGGGAGTGGAGAGACCCAGTACTTC